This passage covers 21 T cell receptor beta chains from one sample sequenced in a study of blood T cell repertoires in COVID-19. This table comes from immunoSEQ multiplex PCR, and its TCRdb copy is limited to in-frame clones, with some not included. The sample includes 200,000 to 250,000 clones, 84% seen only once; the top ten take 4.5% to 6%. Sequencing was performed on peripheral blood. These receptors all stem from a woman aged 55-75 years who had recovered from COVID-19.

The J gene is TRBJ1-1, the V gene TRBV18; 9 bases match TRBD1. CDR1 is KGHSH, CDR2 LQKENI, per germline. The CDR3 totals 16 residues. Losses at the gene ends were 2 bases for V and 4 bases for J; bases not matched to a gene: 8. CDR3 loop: CASSPRARDRVTEAFF. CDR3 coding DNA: TGTGCCAGCTCACCAAGGGCCCGGGACAGGGTCACTGAAGCTTTCTTT. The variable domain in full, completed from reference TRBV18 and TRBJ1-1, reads NAGVMQNPRHLVRRRGQEARLRCSPMKGHSHVYWYRQLPEEGLKFMVYLQKENIIDESGMPKERFSAEFPKEGPSILRIQQVVRGDSAAYFCASSPRARDRVTEAFFGQGTRLTVV.

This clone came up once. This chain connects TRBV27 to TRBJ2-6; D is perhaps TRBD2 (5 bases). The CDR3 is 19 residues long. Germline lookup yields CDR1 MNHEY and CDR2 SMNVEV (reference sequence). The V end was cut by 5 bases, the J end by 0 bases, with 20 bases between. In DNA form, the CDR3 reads TGTGCCAGCAGTCCGCGGGCGACGGTGACGATCTCTGGGGCCAACGTCCTGACTTTC. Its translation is CASSPRATVTISGANVLTF.

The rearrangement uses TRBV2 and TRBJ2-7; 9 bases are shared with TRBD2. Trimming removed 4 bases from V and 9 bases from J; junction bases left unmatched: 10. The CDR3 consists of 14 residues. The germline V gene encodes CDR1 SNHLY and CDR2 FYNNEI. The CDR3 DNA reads TGTGCCAGCAGTGCGGCGCGGGGGGGCCACGGGCAGTACTTC. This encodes CASSAARGGHGQYF.

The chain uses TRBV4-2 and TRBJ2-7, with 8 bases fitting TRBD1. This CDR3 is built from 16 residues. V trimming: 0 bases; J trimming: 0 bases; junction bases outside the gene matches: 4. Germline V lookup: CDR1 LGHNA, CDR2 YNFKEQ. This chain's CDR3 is CASSQDPGQDSYEQYF. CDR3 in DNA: TGTGCCAGCAGCCAAGATCCGGGACAGGACTCCTACGAGCAGTACTTC.

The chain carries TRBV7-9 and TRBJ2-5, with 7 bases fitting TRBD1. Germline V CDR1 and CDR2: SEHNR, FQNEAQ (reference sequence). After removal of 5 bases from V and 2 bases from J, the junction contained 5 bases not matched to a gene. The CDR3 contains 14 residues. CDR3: CASSGWDRQETQYF. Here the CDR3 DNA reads TGTGCCAGCAGCGGCTGGGACAGACAAGAGACCCAGTACTTC.

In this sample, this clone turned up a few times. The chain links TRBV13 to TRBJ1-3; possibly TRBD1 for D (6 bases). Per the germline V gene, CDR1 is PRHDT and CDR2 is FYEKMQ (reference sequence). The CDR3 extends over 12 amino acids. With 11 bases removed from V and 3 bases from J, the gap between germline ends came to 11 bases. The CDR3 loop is CASQGIGNTIYF. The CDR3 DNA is TGTGCCTCCCAGGGGATTGGAAACACCATATATTTT.

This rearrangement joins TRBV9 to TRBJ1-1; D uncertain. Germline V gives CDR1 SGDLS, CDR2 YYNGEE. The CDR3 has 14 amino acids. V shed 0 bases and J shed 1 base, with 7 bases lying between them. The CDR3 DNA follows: TGTGCCAGCAGCGTAGGGGGAGAGAACACTGAAGCTTTCTTT. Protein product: CASSVGGENTEAFF. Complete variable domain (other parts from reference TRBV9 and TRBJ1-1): DSGVTQTPKHLITATGQRVTLRCSPRSGDLSVYWYQQSLDQGLQFLIQYYNGEERAKGNILERFSAQQFPDLHSELNLSSLELGDSALYFCASSVGGENTEAFFGQGTRLTVV.

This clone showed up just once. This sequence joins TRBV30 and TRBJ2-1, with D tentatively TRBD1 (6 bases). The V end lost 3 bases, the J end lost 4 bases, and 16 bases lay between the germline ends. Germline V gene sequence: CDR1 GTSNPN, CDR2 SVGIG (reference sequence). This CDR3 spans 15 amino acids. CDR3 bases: TGTGCCTGGAGAGCGAACAGGGCCAATTACAATGAGCAGTTCTTC. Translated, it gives CAWRANRANYNEQFF.

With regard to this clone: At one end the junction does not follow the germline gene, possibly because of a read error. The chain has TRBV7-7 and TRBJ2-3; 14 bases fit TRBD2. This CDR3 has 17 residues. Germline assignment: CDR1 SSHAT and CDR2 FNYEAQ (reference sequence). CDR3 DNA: TGTGCTAGCAGCGGCCGGACTAGCGGGGGGAAGACAGATACGCAGTATTTT. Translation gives CASSGRTSGGKTDTQYF.

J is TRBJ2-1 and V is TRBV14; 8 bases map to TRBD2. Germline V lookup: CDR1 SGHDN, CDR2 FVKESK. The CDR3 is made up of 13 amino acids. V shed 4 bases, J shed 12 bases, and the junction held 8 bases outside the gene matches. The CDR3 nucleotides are TGTGCCAGCAGCCGCCTGGGACTAGTGGGGCAGTTCTTC. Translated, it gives CASSRLGLVGQFF.

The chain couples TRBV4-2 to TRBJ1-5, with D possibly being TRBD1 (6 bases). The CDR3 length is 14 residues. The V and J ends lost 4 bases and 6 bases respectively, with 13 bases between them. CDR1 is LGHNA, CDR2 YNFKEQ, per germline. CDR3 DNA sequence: TGTGCCAGCAGCCTACAGGGACGCGGTCAGCCCCAGCATTTT. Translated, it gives CASSLQGRGQPQHF.

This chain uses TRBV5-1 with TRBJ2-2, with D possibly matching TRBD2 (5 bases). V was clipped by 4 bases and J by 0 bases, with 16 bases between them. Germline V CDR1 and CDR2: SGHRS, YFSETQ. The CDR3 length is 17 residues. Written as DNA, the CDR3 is TGCGCCAGCAGCCTTGACTACCTAATCCCGAACACCGGGGAGCTGTTTTTT. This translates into CASSLDYLIPNTGELFF.

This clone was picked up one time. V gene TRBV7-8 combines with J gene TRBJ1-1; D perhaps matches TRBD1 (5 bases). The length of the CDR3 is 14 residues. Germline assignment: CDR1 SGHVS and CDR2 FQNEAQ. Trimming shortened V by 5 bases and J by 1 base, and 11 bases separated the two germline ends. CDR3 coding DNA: TGTGCCAGCAGCCTAGATGGGGCGAACACTGAAGCTTTCTTT. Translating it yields CASSLDGANTEAFF.

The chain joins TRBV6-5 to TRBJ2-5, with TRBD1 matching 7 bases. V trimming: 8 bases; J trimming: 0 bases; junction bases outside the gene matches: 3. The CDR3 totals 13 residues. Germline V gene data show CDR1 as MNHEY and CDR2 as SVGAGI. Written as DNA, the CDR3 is TGTGCCAGCGTCGGGACAGACCAAGAGACCCAGTACTTC. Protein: CASVGTDQETQYF.

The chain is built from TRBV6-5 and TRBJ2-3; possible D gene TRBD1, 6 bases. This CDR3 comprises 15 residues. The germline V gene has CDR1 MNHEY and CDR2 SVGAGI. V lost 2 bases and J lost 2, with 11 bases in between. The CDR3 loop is CASSYGVGATDTQYF. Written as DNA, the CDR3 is TGTGCCAGCAGTTACGGAGTGGGGGCCACAGATACGCAGTATTTT.

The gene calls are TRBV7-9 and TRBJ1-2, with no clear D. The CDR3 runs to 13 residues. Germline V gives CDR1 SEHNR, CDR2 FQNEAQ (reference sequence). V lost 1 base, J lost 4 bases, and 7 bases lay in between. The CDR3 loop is CASSLGALYGYTF. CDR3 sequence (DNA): TGTGCCAGCAGCTTAGGGGCCCTCTATGGCTACACCTTC.

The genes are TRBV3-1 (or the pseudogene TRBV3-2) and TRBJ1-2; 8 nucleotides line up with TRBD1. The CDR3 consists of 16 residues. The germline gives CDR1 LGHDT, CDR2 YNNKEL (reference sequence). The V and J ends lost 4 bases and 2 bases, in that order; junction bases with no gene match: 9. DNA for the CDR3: TGTGCCAGCAGCCGAACCGGACAGGGAAACAACTATGGCTACACCTTC. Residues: CASSRTGQGNNYGYTF.

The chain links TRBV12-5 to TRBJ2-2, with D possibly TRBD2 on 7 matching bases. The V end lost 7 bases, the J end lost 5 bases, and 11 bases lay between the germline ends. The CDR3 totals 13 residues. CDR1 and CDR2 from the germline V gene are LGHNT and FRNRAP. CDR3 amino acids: CASEQGGTGELFF. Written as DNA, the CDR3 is TGTGCTAGTGAACAGGGAGGGACCGGGGAGCTGTTTTTT. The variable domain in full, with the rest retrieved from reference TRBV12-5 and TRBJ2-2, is DARVTQTPRHKVTEMGQEVTMRCQPILGHNTVFWYRQTMMQGLELLAYFRNRAPLDDSGMPKDRFSAEMPDATLATLKIQPSEPRDSAVYFCASEQGGTGELFFGEGSRLTVL.

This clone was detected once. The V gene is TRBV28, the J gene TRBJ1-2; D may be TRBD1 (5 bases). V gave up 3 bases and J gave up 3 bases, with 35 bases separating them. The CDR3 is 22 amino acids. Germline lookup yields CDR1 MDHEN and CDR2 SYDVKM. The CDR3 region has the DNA TGTGCCAGCAGTTTGGCTGGTCCACTGGGGCTTTCAAGAGGTTGGGGTGACTATGGCTACACCTTC. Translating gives CASSLAGPLGLSRGWGDYGYTF.

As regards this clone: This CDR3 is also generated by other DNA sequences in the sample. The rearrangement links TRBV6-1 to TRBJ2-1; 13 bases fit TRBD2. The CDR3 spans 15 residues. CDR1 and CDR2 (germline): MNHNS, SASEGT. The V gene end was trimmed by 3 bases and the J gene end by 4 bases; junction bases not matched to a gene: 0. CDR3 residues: CASSETSGGYNEQFF. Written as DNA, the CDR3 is TGTGCCAGCAGTGAGACTAGCGGGGGGTACAATGAGCAGTTCTTC.

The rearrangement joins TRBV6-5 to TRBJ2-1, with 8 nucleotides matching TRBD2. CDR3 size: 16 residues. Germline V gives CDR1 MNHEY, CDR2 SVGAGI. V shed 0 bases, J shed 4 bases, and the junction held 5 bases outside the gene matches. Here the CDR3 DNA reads TGTGCCAGCAGTTACTCGGGGCCTAGCGGGTACAATGAGCAGTTCTTC. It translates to CASSYSGPSGYNEQFF.